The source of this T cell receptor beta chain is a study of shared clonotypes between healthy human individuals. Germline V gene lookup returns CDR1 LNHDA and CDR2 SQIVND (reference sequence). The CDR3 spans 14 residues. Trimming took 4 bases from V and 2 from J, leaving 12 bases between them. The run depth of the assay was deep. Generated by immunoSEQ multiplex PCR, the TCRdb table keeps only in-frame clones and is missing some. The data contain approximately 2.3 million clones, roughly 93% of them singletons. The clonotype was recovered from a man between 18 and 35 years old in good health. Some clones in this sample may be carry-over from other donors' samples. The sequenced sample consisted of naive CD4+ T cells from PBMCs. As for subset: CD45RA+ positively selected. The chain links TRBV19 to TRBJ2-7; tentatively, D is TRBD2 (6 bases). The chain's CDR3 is CASSTIAATYEQYF. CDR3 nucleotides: TGTGCCAGTAGTACTATAGCGGCCACCTACGAGCAGTACTTC.